These T cell receptor beta chains were read from a single sample in a study of shared clonotypes between healthy human individuals. Produced via immunoSEQ multiplex PCR; TCRdb's table is partial and in-frame only. The sample has roughly 2 million clones; almost 96% are singletons. The sequencing sample was made of naive CD4+ T cells sorted from blood. The receptors derive from a young man in good health. Each CDR3 is given with its conserved first and last residue. The D gene is left open where the match is weak.

v_call	cdr3_length	d_call	j_call	cdr3_aa	cdr3_nt
TRBV7-2	13	-	TRBJ1-3	CASSLGPENTIYF	TGTGCCAGCAGCTTGGGACCTGAAAACACCATATATTTT
TRBV19	15	-	TRBJ1-2	CASTPSLAWGYGYTF	TGTGCCAGTACCCCGTCTTTGGCCTGGGGCTATGGCTACACCTTC
TRBV25-1	15	TRBD1	TRBJ1-1	CASSESRQGHFEAFF	TGTGCCAGCAGTGAATCGAGACAGGGGCACTTTGAAGCTTTCTTT
TRBV30	14	-	TRBJ2-1	CAWNLGRGRNEQFF	TGTGCCTGGAACTTGGGGAGGGGGCGGAATGAGCAGTTCTTC
TRBV28	15	TRBD1	TRBJ2-7	CASSFGDRGSYEQYF	TGTGCCAGCAGTTTCGGGGACAGAGGCTCCTACGAGCAGTACTTC
TRBV18	14	-	TRBJ1-6	CASSPGPGDSPLHF	TGTGCCAGCTCACCCGGCCCGGGCGATTCACCCCTCCACTTT
TRBV27	15	-	TRBJ1-4	CASSRARASNEKLFF	TGTGCCAGCAGTCGAGCCAGGGCATCTAATGAAAAACTGTTTTTT
TRBV5-6	15	-	TRBJ1-2	CASSLVIAENYGYTF	TGTGCCAGCAGCTTAGTAATTGCGGAAAACTATGGCTACACCTTC
TRBV6-5	13	-	TRBJ1-5	CASSRQRHQPQHF	TGTGCCAGCAGTCGCCAGAGACATCAGCCCCAGCATTTT
TRBV18	15	-	TRBJ1-2	CASSPEAIRGYGYTF	TGTGCCAGCTCACCAGAAGCTATCAGGGGCTATGGCTACACCTTC
TRBV19	13	-	TRBJ2-2	CASSGAWTGELFF	TGTGCCAGTAGTGGAGCGTGGACCGGGGAGCTGTTTTTT
TRBV7-7	13	-	TRBJ2-3	CASSLEGHNTQYF	TGTGCTAGCAGCTTAGAGGGACATAATACGCAGTATTTT